This TCR beta chain was captured by sequencing in a study of PD-1 blockade in mismatch repair-deficient tumors. Background on the study: All were previously treated, progressing patients with eleven to twelve mismatch repair-deficient cancer types. Study-wide results and caveats: Tumor-resident clones, often absent from pretreatment blood, expanded after pembrolizumab and then contracted.

Turning to this clone: The antigen is undetermined.

The protocol was immunoSEQ multiplex PCR, while the TCRdb copy is restricted to in-frame clones and leaves out a portion. The table shows roughly 53,000 clones, with roughly three quarters occurring only once. The V end was cut by 11 bases, the J end by 5 bases, with 9 bases between. Germline V CDR1 and CDR2: LNHDA, SQIVND (reference sequence). This CDR3 is 11 amino acids long. Every patient had mismatch repair deficiency by PCR or immunohistochemistry. The TCR-sequenced patients were a few responders to pembrolizumab. The TCR originated in an adult with mismatch repair-deficient cancer. The material was peripheral blood, obtained 4 weeks after starting pembrolizumab. The chain has TRBV19 and TRBJ1-4; D is uncertain. The CDR3, as DNA: TGTGCCTCGGCCGTCAATGAAAAACTGTTTTTT. It codes for CASAVNEKLFF.